The 19 T cell receptor beta chains below all came from one sample that was sequenced in a study of neurological immune-mediated disorders. MiXCR was run by TCRdb on the 5' RACE reads, yielding one entry per CDR3 protein. In the table there are 11,000 to 15,000 distinct CDR3 sequences, 5.5% to 7% of which are singletons. The specimen sequenced was CD8+ T cells from blood. The receptors were sampled from a woman aged 35 to 49 in good health.

This clonotype was recorded at least ten times. CDR3 residues: CATRGLAAGELFF. In DNA, the CDR3 is TGTGCCACCAGGGGACTAGCGGCCGGGGAGCTGTTTTTT. The gene calls are TRBV15 and TRBJ2-2; 11 nucleotides match TRBD2. The germline gives CDR1 LNHNV, CDR2 YYDKDF (reference sequence). CDR3 length equals 13 residues. V shed 6 bases and J 6 bases; nucleotides not matched to a gene: 0.

This clonotype was seen at least ten times. The chain has TRBV5-6 and TRBJ1-5; D is unclear. This CDR3 comprises 14 residues. Trimming took 3 bases from V and 7 from J, leaving 14 bases between them. Germline lookup yields CDR1 SGHDT and CDR2 YYEEEE. CDR3 amino acids: CASSSQGGAQPQHF. For the CDR3, the DNA is TGTGCCAGCAGCTCTCAAGGTGGAGCCCAGCCCCAGCATTTT.

This clonotype was counted ten times or more. V and J are TRBV6-5 and TRBJ1-1, with D tentatively TRBD1 (5 bases). The CDR3 has 12 residues. V dropped 2 bases and J dropped 4 bases, with 5 bases sitting between them. Germline V gene lookup returns CDR1 MNHEY and CDR2 SVGAGI. CDR3: CASSYGGTEAFF. The CDR3 nucleotides read TGTGCCAGCAGTTACGGGGGCACTGAAGCTTTCTTT.

This clonotype was observed many times. The CDR3 DNA is TGTGCCAGCAGCCAAGATCGGCGGGAGGCCCCCTACAATGAGCAGTTCTTC. Protein: CASSQDRREAPYNEQFF. V and J are TRBV4-2 and TRBJ2-1, with 8 nucleotides matching TRBD2. The germline V gene has CDR1 LGHNA and CDR2 YNFKEQ. The CDR3 has 17 amino acids. V shed 0 bases and J 2 bases; nucleotides not matched to a gene: 6.

This clonotype came up many times. V usage is TRBV7-8 and J usage is TRBJ1-1; TRBD1 aligns across 7 bases. J was trimmed by 2 bases and V by 3 bases; bases with no gene match: 9. Germline CDR1 is SGHVS and CDR2 is FQNEAQ. The CDR3 length is 16 residues. In DNA form, the CDR3 reads TGTGCCAGCAGCTTGGGCTACAGGGGCGCCAACACTGAAGCTTTCTTT. Translating gives CASSLGYRGANTEAFF.

This clonotype showed up many times. V gene TRBV20-1 combines with J gene TRBJ2-7; D is unresolved. Germline CDR1 is DFQATT and CDR2 is SNEGSKA (reference sequence). V was clipped by 3 bases and J by 0 bases, with 9 bases between them. This CDR3 spans 13 amino acids. The CDR3 loop is CSASERSSYEQYF. The CDR3 nucleotides are TGCAGTGCTAGCGAGCGAAGCTCCTACGAGCAGTACTTC.

This clonotype has more than one count but fewer than ten. This chain joins TRBV3-1 and TRBJ1-5; 12 bases line up with TRBD1. CDR3 length: 15 residues. The junction had 4 bases not matched to a gene; V was cut back by 4 bases and J by 6 bases. CDR1 is LGHDT, CDR2 YNNKEL, per germline (reference sequence). CDR3 in DNA: TGTGCCAGCAGCCTGGGACAGGGGGCGGGTCAGCCCCAGCATTTT. This gives the protein CASSLGQGAGQPQHF.

This clonotype has ten or more counts. The chain links TRBV13 to TRBJ2-7; 7 bases are shared with TRBD2. Trimming at V came to 5 bases and at J to 5 bases, leaving 9 bases not matched to a gene. CDR3 length: 14 amino acids. Germline values: CDR1 PRHDT, CDR2 FYEKMQ (reference sequence). CDR3 bases: TGTGCCAGCAGCGCTAAACGGACTAGGGACGAGCAGTACTTC. Translation gives CASSAKRTRDEQYF.

This clonotype was seen many times. The CDR3 loop reads CASSIDRRTGELFF. CDR3 bases: TGTGCCAGCAGTATCGATCGACGGACCGGGGAGCTGTTTTTT. V is TRBV28 and J is TRBJ2-2; D uncertain. This CDR3 has 14 amino acids. Trimming shortened V by 5 bases and J by 5 bases, and 12 bases separated the two germline ends. CDR1 MDHEN and CDR2 SYDVKM come from the germline V gene.

This clonotype was seen ten or more times. The chain carries TRBV28 and TRBJ1-5; no definite D call. Germline V lookup: CDR1 MDHEN, CDR2 SYDVKM. This CDR3 is 12 amino acids long. The V gene lost 5 bases and the J gene lost 9 bases, with 11 bases spanning the gap. CDR3 residues: CASSPPRGPQHF. The CDR3 region has the DNA TGTGCCAGCAGTCCTCCCCGGGGGCCCCAGCATTTT.

This clonotype is medium-sized (0.01 to 0.1%) in the sample. The genes are TRBV27 and TRBJ2-3; TRBD2 matches at 7 bases. V shed 1 base, J shed 0 bases, and the junction held 4 bases outside the gene matches. Per the germline V gene, CDR1 is MNHEY and CDR2 is SMNVEV (reference sequence). The CDR3 spans 16 residues. CDR3 coding DNA: TGTGCCAGCAGTTTATTCCCTAGCGGTAGCACAGATACGCAGTATTTT. Protein sequence: CASSLFPSGSTDTQYF.

Of note for this clonotype: One base away lies a much larger clone, so this may be a sequencing read error. V gene TRBV20-1 combines with J gene TRBJ2-7, with 8 bases fitting TRBD1. Germline V CDR1 and CDR2: DFQATT, SNEGSKA (reference sequence). Germline trimming cut 0 bases from V and 1 base from J; bases unmatched to any gene: 8. This CDR3 is built from 16 residues. CDR3 residues: CSARDRDRLPSYEQYF. CDR3 in DNA: TGCAGTGCTAGAGACAGGGACAGGCTTCCATCCTACGAGCAGTACTTC.

This clonotype was recorded many times. CDR3 amino acids: CASSPRLGGLEQYF. Here the CDR3 DNA reads TGTGCCAGCAGCCCCAGACTGGGCGGACTCGAGCAGTACTTC. The V call is TRBV13, the J call TRBJ2-7, with TRBD2 as a possible D gene (5 bases). CDR1 is PRHDT and CDR2 is FYEKMQ in the germline V gene (reference sequence). This CDR3 contains 14 residues. V dropped 5 bases and J dropped 6 bases, with 17 bases sitting between them. Full variable domain (missing parts from reference TRBV13 and TRBJ2-7): AAGVIQSPRHLIKEKRETATLKCYPIPRHDTVYWYQQGPGQDPQFLISFYEKMQSDKGSIPDRFSAQQFSDYHSELNMSSLELGDSALYFCASSPRLGGLEQYFGPGTRLTVT.

This clonotype was seen ten or more times. This sequence joins TRBV20-1 and TRBJ1-1; no clear D. The CDR3 is 12 amino acids. CDR1 is DFQATT, CDR2 SNEGSKA, per germline (reference sequence). V shed 3 bases and J shed 0 bases, with 5 bases lying between them. CDR3 sequence reads: CSASLVNTEAFF. For the CDR3, the DNA is TGCAGTGCTAGTCTAGTGAACACTGAAGCTTTCTTT.

There are many counts of this clonotype. The chain is built from TRBV11-2 and TRBJ2-5; no reliable D call. V was trimmed by 8 bases and J by 5 bases, leaving 21 bases between them. The CDR3 has 15 amino acids. In germline, CDR1 is SGHAT, CDR2 FQNNGV. CDR3 region: CASLGWASGVETQYF. CDR3 nucleotides: TGTGCCAGCTTAGGGTGGGCCTCGGGCGTGGAGACCCAGTACTTC. Looking up the rest from reference TRBV11-2 and TRBJ2-5 gives the full variable domain: EAGVAQSPRYKIIEKRQSVAFWCNPISGHATLYWYQQILGQGPKLLIQFQNNGVVDDSQLPKDRFSAERLKGVDSTLKIQPAKLEDSAVYLCASLGWASGVETQYFGPGTRLLVL.

By share, this clonotype ranks as medium-sized. The CDR3 here is CATTGRRISNQPQHF. Written as DNA, the CDR3 is TGTGCCACCACAGGGAGGAGAATCAGCAATCAGCCCCAGCATTTT. This sequence joins TRBV24-1 and TRBJ1-5, with D possibly TRBD1 on 5 matching bases. Between the trimmed V and J ends, which lost 8 bases and 1 base, there was a span of 14 bases. Germline V lookup: CDR1 KGHDR, CDR2 SFDVKD. The length of the CDR3 is 15 residues.

This clonotype was recorded many times. V gene TRBV5-5 combines with J gene TRBJ2-5; D not certain. V shed 1 base and J shed 2 bases, with 3 bases lying between them. The CDR3 runs 12 residues. The germline gives CDR1 SGHKS, CDR2 YYEKEE (reference sequence). The CDR3 loop is CASSLKQETQYF. CDR3 sequence (DNA): TGTGCCAGCAGCTTGAAGCAAGAGACCCAGTACTTC.

At least ten counts were recorded for this clonotype. The chain carries TRBV7-9 and TRBJ2-4; 9 bases line up with TRBD1. With 3 bases clipped from V and 3 bases from J, the junction kept 3 bases outside the gene matches. Germline V gene sequence: CDR1 SEHNR, CDR2 FQNEAQ (reference sequence). This CDR3 contains 15 residues. CDR3: CASSFGTGNKNIQYF. CDR3 in DNA: TGTGCCAGCAGCTTTGGGACAGGGAACAAAAACATTCAGTACTTC.

This clonotype was observed at least ten times. V is TRBV28 and J is TRBJ1-1; weak D call: TRBD1 (5 bases). CDR1 and CDR2 from the germline V gene are MDHEN and SYDVKM. CDR3 size: 13 residues. Trimming shortened V by 2 bases and J by 5 bases, and 9 bases separated the two germline ends. CDR3 residues: CASSLEGRTEAFF. The DNA of the CDR3 is TGTGCCAGCAGTTTAGAGGGGCGGACTGAAGCTTTCTTT.